This TCR beta chain was identified in a study of CD8+ T cells in alopecia areata. The study, taken as a whole, reports: Many of the expanded lesional clones endured in scalp and blood while on tofacitinib.

In each case, RNA was isolated and then reverse transcribed into cDNA as the sequencing template. Method: immunoSEQ multiplex PCR; TCRdb's copy keeps in-frame clones and lacks some. The sample lists some 210,000 clones; under 70% were seen once. The CDR3 covers 11 residues. V lost 6 bases and J 9 bases, leaving 6 bases between the germline ends. Germline CDR1 reads SNHLY; CDR2 reads FYNNEI. In this sample, this clone turned up once. Its antigen is currently unknown. The sample's treatment: oral pan-JAK inhibitor, 5-10 mg twice daily. The chain links TRBV2 to TRBJ1-6; perhaps TRBD1 as D (6 bases). The input for sequencing was CD4+ T cells sorted from blood, taken at week 44, from a patient treated with tofacitinib. The sequence came from a human donor with alopecia areata. Here the CDR3 reads CASRTGSPLHF. DNA of the CDR3: TGTGCCAGCAGGACAGGTTCACCCCTCCACTTT. Full variable domain (remainder filled in from reference TRBV2 and TRBJ1-6): EPEVTQTPSHQVTQMGQEVILRCVPISNHLYFYWYRQILGQKVEFLVSFYNNEISEKSEIFDDQFSVERPDGSNFTLKIRSTKLEDSAMYFCASRTGSPLHFGNGTRLTVT.